This TCR beta chain comes out of a study of T-cell reconstitution after alpha-beta-depleted transplantation in children. From germline, CDR1 is LNHDA and CDR2 SQIVND (reference sequence). V lost 0 bases and J 4 bases, leaving 10 bases between the germline ends. This CDR3 has 15 amino acids. The sample holds a few counts of this clonotype. Its antigen remains unidentified. Construction of the TCRbeta library involved unique molecular identifiers. TCRdb used MiXCR to reprocess the PCR reads, holding one entry per CDR3 protein. Of fewer than 550,000 distinct CDR3 sequences listed, about 10% are singletons. Regarding the study as a whole: Where alpha-beta T cells came from about two months after transplant was reportedly several hundred expanded graft clones.

The sequencing used PBMCs, collected before TCRalphabeta/CD19-depleted stem cell transplant. This chain joins TRBV19 and TRBJ2-1, with D possibly TRBD2 on 6 matching bases. The TCR comes from a child aged 2 to 10 with inherited bone marrow failure, due to receive a stem cell transplant. The CDR3 region has the DNA TGTGCCAGTAGTATAGACGCGGGAACTTACAATGAGCAGTTCTTC. Translation: CASSIDAGTYNEQFF.